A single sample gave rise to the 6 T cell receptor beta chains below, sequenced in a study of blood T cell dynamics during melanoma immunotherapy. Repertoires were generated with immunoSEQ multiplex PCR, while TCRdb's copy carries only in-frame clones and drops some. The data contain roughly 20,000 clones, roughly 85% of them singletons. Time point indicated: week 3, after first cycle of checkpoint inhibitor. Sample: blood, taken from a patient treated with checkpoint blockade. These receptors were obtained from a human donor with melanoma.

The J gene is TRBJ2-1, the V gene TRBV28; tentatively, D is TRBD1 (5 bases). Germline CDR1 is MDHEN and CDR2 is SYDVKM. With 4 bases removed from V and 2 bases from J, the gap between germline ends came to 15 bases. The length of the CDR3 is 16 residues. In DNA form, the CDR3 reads TGTGCCAGCAGTTCCACGACAGACCCACCCTACAATGAGCAGTTCTTC. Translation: CASSSTTDPPYNEQFF.

For the CDR3, the DNA is TGTGCCAGCAGCTTAGCGTCGGCGGGAGGGGCAGATACGCAGTATTTT. This sequence encodes CASSLASAGGADTQYF. The chain combines TRBV7-2 with TRBJ2-3, with TRBD2 matching over 9 bases. This CDR3 is 16 amino acids long. V trimming: 0 bases; J trimming: 4 bases; junction bases outside the gene matches: 5. Looked up from germline, CDR1 is SGHTA and CDR2 is FQGNSA.

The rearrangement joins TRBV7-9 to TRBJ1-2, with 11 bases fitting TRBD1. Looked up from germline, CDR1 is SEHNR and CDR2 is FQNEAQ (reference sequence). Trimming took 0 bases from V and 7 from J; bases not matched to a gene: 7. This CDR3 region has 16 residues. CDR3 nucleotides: TGTGCCAGCAGCTTAGCTCTAGGACAGGGGGCTACTGGCTACACCTTC. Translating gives CASSLALGQGATGYTF.

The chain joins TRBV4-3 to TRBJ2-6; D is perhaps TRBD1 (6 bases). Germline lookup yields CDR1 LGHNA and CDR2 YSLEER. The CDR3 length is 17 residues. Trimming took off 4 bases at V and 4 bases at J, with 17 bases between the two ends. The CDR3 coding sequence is TGCGCCAGCAGCCGATCCATCGGGGACACGGGGGCCAACGTCCTGACTTTC. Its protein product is CASSRSIGDTGANVLTF.

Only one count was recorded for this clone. The CDR3 is CAWSPGANEKLFF. The CDR3 coding sequence is TGTGCCTGGAGTCCAGGGGCTAATGAAAAACTGTTTTTT. The chain recombines TRBV30 with TRBJ1-4, with D maybe TRBD1 (6 bases). The germline CDR1 and CDR2 sequences are GTSNPN and SVGIG (reference sequence). This CDR3 has 13 amino acids. Trimming removed 2 bases at V and 3 bases at J, with 7 bases between.

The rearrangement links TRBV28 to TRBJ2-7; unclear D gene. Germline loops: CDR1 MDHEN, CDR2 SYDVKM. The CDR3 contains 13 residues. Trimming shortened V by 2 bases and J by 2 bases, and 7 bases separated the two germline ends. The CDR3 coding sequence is TGTGCCAGCAGTTTACCTAGTCCCTACGAGCAGTACTTC. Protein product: CASSLPSPYEQYF.